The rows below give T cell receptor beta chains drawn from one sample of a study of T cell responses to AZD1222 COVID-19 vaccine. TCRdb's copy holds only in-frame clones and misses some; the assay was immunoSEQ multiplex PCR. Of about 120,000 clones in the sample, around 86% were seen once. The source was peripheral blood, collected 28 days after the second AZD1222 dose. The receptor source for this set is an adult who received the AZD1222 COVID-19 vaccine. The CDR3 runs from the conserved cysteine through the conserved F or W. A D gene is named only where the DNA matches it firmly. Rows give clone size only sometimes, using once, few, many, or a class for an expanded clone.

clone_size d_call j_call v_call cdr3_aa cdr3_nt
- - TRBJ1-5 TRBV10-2 CASSGDSNQPQHF TGCGCCAGCAGTGGAGATAGCAATCAGCCCCAGCATTTT
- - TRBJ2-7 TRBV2 CASRVPGQFSYEQYF TGTGCCAGCAGGGTTCCTGGACAGTTTTCCTACGAGCAGTACTTC
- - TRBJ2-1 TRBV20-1 CSARFDREQFF TGCAGTGCTAGATTTGACCGTGAGCAGTTCTTC
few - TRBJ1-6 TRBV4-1 CASSQDSGSFSYNSPLHF TGCGCCAGCAGCCAAGATTCCGGGTCCTTCTCCTATAATTCACCCCTCCACTTT
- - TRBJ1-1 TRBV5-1 CASTMGPGEANTEAFF TGCGCCAGCACTATGGGGCCAGGGGAAGCGAACACTGAAGCTTTCTTT
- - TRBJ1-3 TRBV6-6 CASSRSVPNSGNTIYF TGTGCCAGCAGTCGATCAGTCCCGAACTCTGGAAACACCATATATTTT
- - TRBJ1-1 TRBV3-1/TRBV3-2 CASSQVVDVNTEAFF TGTGCCAGCAGCCAAGTAGTAGATGTGAACACTGAAGCTTTCTTT
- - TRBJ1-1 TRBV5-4 CASSWRGNTEAFF TGTGCCAGCAGCTGGCGGGGAAACACTGAAGCTTTCTTT
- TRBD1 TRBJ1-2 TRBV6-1 CASSEALPGAGGGGYTF TGTGCCAGCAGTGAAGCGCTCCCGGGGGCAGGGGGAGGCGGCTACACCTTC
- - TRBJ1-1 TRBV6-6 CASSYGGAQGAFF TGTGCCAGCAGTTATGGGGGGGCCCAAGGAGCTTTCTTT
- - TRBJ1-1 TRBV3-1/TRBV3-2 CASSQDTVVGNTEAFF TGTGCCAGCAGCCAAGATACGGTAGTCGGGAACACTGAAGCTTTCTTT
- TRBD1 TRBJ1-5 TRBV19 CASSLGQGDNQPQHF TGTGCCAGTAGTCTAGGACAGGGCGACAATCAGCCCCAGCATTTT
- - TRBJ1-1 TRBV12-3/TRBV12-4 CASSLARGTEAFF TGTGCCAGCAGTTTAGCGCGGGGGACTGAAGCTTTCTTT
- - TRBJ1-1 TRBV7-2 CASSFEPANTEAFF TGTGCCAGCAGCTTCGAACCAGCCAACACTGAAGCTTTCTTT
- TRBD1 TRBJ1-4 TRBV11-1 CASSRDRAEKLFF TGTGCCAGCAGCCGGGACAGGGCTGAAAAACTGTTTTTT
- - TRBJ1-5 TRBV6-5 CASSSQPGGGQPQHF TGTGCCAGCAGTTCCCAACCGGGGGGAGGTCAGCCCCAGCATTTT
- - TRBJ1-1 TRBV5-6 CASSLDWGRVNTEAFF TGTGCCAGCAGCTTGGACTGGGGGAGGGTGAACACTGAAGCTTTCTTT